This T cell receptor (beta chain) was recovered during a study of blood T cell repertoires in COVID-19. As for the study in general: Acute and convalescent COVID-19 samples came from the United States, Italy and Spain.

This CDR3 has 13 amino acids. CDR1 SNHLY and CDR2 FYNNEI come from the germline V gene. The V end was cut by 7 bases, the J end by 0 bases, with 7 bases between. Authors' processing steps: Reference gene primer amplification in the assay estimated nucleated cell counts. Sequencing used immunoSEQ multiplex PCR; TCRdb keeps in-frame clones, though not all of them. That table is the source of V, J and clone size, and D and trimming were worked out from the DNA. Here the sample spans tens of thousands of clones, 75% to 90% being singletons. This clonotype originated in a woman between 65 and 79 years old with acute or convalescent COVID-19. Sample: peripheral blood. This chain connects TRBV2 to TRBJ1-5; no definite D call. The CDR3 DNA sequence: TGTGCCAGCACGAGATATAGCAATCAGCCCCAGCATTTT. It encodes CASTRYSNQPQHF.